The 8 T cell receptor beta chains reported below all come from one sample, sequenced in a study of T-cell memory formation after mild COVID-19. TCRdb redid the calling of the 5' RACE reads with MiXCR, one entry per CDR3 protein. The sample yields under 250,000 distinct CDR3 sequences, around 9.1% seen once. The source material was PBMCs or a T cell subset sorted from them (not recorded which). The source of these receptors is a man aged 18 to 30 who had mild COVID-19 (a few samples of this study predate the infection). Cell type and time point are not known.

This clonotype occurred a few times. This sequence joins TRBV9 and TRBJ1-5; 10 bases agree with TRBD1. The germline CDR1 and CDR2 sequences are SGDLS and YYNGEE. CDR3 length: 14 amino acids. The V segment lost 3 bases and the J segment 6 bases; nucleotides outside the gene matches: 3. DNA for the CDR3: TGTGCCAGCAGCGGTGGGACAGGGGCTCAGCCCCAGCATTTT. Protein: CASSGGTGAQPQHF.

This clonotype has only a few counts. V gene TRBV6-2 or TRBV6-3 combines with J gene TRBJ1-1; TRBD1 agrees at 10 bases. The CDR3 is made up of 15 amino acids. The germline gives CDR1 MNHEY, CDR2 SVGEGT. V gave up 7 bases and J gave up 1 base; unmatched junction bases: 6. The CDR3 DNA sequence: TGTGCCAGCACCGACAGGGGGCTGTGGAACACTGAAGCTTTCTTT. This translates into CASTDRGLWNTEAFF.

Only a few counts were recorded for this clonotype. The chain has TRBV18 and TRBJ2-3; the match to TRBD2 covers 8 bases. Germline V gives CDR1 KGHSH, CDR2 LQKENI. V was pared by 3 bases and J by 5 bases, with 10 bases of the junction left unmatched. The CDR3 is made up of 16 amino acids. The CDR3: CASSPRTAGDGDTQYF. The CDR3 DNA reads TGTGCCAGCTCACCCCGAACAGCGGGGGACGGAGATACGCAGTATTTT. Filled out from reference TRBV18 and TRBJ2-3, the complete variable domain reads NAGVMQNPRHLVRRRGQEARLRCSPMKGHSHVYWYRQLPEEGLKFMVYLQKENIIDESGMPKERFSAEFPKEGPSILRIQQVVRGDSAAYFCASSPRTAGDGDTQYFGPGTRLTVL.

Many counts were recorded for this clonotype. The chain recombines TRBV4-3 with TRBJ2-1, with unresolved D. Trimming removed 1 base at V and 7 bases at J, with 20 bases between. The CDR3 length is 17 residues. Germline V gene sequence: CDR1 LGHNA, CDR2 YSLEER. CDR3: CASSQAPRLAPLNEQFF. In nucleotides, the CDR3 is TGCGCCAGCAGCCAAGCCCCTCGATTGGCCCCGCTAAATGAGCAGTTCTTC.

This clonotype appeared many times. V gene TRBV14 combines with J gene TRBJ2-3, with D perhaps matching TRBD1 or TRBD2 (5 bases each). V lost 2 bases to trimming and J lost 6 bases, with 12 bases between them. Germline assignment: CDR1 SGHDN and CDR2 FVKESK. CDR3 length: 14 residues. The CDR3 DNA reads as TGTGCCAGCAGCCAACAGGGACCCTGGGATACGCAGTATTTT. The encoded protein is CASSQQGPWDTQYF.

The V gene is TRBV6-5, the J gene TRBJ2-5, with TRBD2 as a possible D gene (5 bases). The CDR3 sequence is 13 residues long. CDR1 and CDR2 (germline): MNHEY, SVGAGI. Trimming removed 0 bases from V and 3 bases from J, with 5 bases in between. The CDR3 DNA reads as TGTGCCAGCAGTTACTCCGGGGAAGAGACCCAGTACTTC. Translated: CASSYSGEETQYF.

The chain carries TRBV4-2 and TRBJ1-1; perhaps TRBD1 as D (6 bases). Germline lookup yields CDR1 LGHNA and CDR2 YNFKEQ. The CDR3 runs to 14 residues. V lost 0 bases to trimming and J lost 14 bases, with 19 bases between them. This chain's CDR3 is CASSQDRGAARGFF. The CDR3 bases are TGTGCCAGCAGCCAAGACCGGGGGGCTGCTCGAGGCTTCTTT.

The CDR3 reads CASTRTSVLQETQYF. The CDR3 DNA follows: TGTGCCAGCACCCGTACTTCGGTACTCCAAGAGACCCAGTACTTC. J is TRBJ2-5 and V is TRBV7-8; D is unclear. This CDR3 comprises 15 residues. Germline-derived CDR1 and CDR2 are SGHVS and FQNEAQ. The V and J ends lost 7 bases and 1 base respectively, with 16 bases between them.